Sequencing of this T cell receptor beta chain was carried out in a study of blood T cells in healthy people across ages. Findings of the study overall: The study found TCR beta diversity correlated strongly with naive T cell percentage. Long-lived donors had more naive CD4+ cells and higher diversity than aged donors.

Remarks on this clonotype: Its antigen remains unknown.

A minimum of 5 micrograms of total RNA was extracted per sample. Primed by a sample-barcoded 5' primer and a J-beta primer mix, a second PCR proceeded for 7 to 11 cycles. One entry per CDR3 protein, called by TCRdb with MiXCR from the 5' RACE reads. The repertoire consists of about 830,000 distinct CDR3 sequences, with 62% occurring once and the leading ten covering about a quarter. The CDR3 sequence is 14 residues long. Germline CDR1 is MNHEY and CDR2 is SMNVEV (reference sequence). The V gene lost 5 bases and the J gene lost 8 bases, with 18 bases spanning the gap. The receptor was isolated from a man under 40 in good health. The source material was blood. The chain is built from TRBV27 and TRBJ1-2; unclear D gene. The CDR3 sequence is CASSVAGSEGGYTF. DNA for the CDR3: TGTGCCAGCAGTGTCGCGGGCTCCGAGGGCGGCTACACCTTC.